A single sample gave rise to the 23 T cell receptor beta chains below, sequenced in a study of blood T cells in healthy people across ages. Using a J-beta primer mix together with a sample-barcoded 5' primer, a second PCR was run for roughly 7 to 12 cycles. TCRdb re-called the 5' RACE reads with MiXCR, one entry per CDR3 protein. The table lists about 780,000 distinct CDR3 sequences, about 46% of them singletons. The sequencing sample was made of blood. The receptors were gathered from a man aged 80 or over in good health.

The V call is TRBV30, the J call TRBJ1-2, with D tentatively TRBD1 (6 bases). The CDR3 loop spans 16 amino acids. Germline V CDR1 and CDR2: GTSNPN, SVGIG (reference sequence). V lost 3 bases, J lost 7 bases, and 24 bases lay in between. This chain's CDR3 is CAWRDPKQGGYRGYTF. CDR3 DNA sequence: TGTGCCTGGAGGGACCCAAAACAGGGCGGGTATCGTGGCTACACCTTC.

V usage is TRBV5-1 and J usage is TRBJ2-5, with TRBD2 matching 11 bases. V lost 4 bases to trimming and J lost 2 bases; unmatched junction nucleotides: 4. This CDR3 region has 15 residues. In germline, CDR1 is SGHRS, CDR2 YFSETQ. The CDR3 DNA reads as TGCGCCAGCAGCATGGGGACTAGCGGACAAGAGACCCAGTACTTC. Its protein product is CASSMGTSGQETQYF.

The table lists this clonotype with many counts. As DNA, the CDR3 is TGCAGTGCTAGAGATCTGACTGGCAATGGCTACACCTTC. Its protein is CSARDLTGNGYTF. This chain joins TRBV20-1 and TRBJ1-2; D is uncertain. This CDR3 has 13 residues. Germline V lookup: CDR1 DFQATT, CDR2 SNEGSKA (reference sequence). V was pared by 0 bases and J by 6 bases, with 11 bases between.

V and J are TRBV9 and TRBJ2-7, with a possible D match to TRBD2 (6 bases). The DNA end is a closer match to TRBJ2-5, so the J assignment may be wrong. The germline gives CDR1 SGDLS, CDR2 YYNGEE. This CDR3 contains 14 residues. CDR3 protein: CASSVDSGRETQYF. The CDR3 DNA reads TGTGCCAGCAGCGTAGACAGTGGGAGGGAGACCCAGTACTTC.

Concerning this clonotype: With a much larger clone just one base away, this may be a read error. This chain uses TRBV12-3 or TRBV12-4 with TRBJ2-7; TRBD2 agrees at 9 bases. This CDR3 contains 17 residues. The DNA of the CDR3 is TGTACCAGCAGCTTAAGGGGGATAGCGGGAGTATCCTACGAGCAGTACTTC. Protein sequence: CTSSLRGIAGVSYEQYF.

The CDR3 nucleotides read TGTGCCAGCAGCTTAAGGGGGGCGTCCTCCTACAATGAGCAGTTCTTC. Translated, it gives CASSLRGASSYNEQFF. V is TRBV11-3 and J is TRBJ2-1; TRBD1 or TRBD2 may be the D gene (6 bases each). V lost 2 bases, J lost 0 bases, and 11 bases lay in between. CDR3 size: 16 residues. Germline lookup yields CDR1 SGHNT and CDR2 YENEEA.

This chain uses TRBV9 with TRBJ2-6, with D perhaps given as TRBD1 or TRBD2 (6 bases each). The germline CDR1 and CDR2 sequences are SGDLS and YYNGEE. This CDR3 has 17 amino acids. V was shortened by 1 base and J by 2 bases, with 13 bases between the two germline ends. Written as DNA, the CDR3 is TGTGCCAGCAGCGTAAGGAGGAGGGGGGCTGGGGCCAACGTCCTGACTTTC. Protein sequence: CASSVRRRGAGANVLTF. Looking up the rest from reference TRBV9 and TRBJ2-6 gives the full variable domain: DSGVTQTPKHLITATGQRVTLRCSPRSGDLSVYWYQQSLDQGLQFLIQYYNGEERAKGNILERFSAQQFPDLHSELNLSSLELGDSALYFCASSVRRRGAGANVLTFGAGSRLTVL.

On this clonotype: At one of its ends the junction is not consistent with the germline gene, which may arise from a read error. The gene calls are TRBV12-3 or TRBV12-4 and TRBJ1-2; D not certain. CDR3 length: 14 residues. Here the CDR3 reads CANSLVPDNYGYTF. The CDR3 DNA is TGTGCCAACAGTTTAGTCCCAGATAACTATGGCTACACCTTC.

This clonotype was counted many times. This sequence joins TRBV20-1 and TRBJ2-1; TRBD2 matches 13 bases. Germline CDR1 reads DFQATT; CDR2 reads SNEGSKA (reference sequence). V lost 0 bases, J lost 5 bases, and 1 base stayed unmatched. This CDR3 has 15 amino acids. CDR3 sequence reads: CSARETSGRDNEQFF. DNA for the CDR3: TGCAGTGCTAGAGAAACTAGCGGGAGGGACAATGAGCAGTTCTTC.

This clonotype showed up just a few times. Here the CDR3 reads CSATSTSNEQFF. The CDR3 DNA reads as TGCAGTGCTACGAGCACTTCTAATGAGCAGTTCTTC. The chain is built from TRBV20-1 and TRBJ2-1, with D unclear. This CDR3 spans 12 amino acids. CDR1 is DFQATT, CDR2 SNEGSKA, per germline (reference sequence). V was clipped by 4 bases and J by 7 bases, with 11 bases between them.

This clonotype was observed at least ten times. The DNA for the CDR3 is TGCGCCAGCAGCTTTTCGGCGGGAGGGTCCGAGCAGTACTTC. Its translation: CASSFSAGGSEQYF. This chain links TRBV5-1 with TRBJ2-7; 9 bases map to TRBD2. Germline lookup yields CDR1 SGHRS and CDR2 YFSETQ. J gave up 6 bases and V 2 bases, and 6 bases lay outside the gene matches. The CDR3 length is 14 residues.

This chain joins TRBV6-1 and TRBJ2-7, with 11 bases matching TRBD2. Per germline, CDR1 MNHNS and CDR2 SASEGT. After removal of 6 bases from V and 0 bases from J, the junction contained 10 bases not matched to a gene. The CDR3 is 17 amino acids. The CDR3 nucleotides are TGTGCCAGCAGCCTCGGACTAGCGGGCGGGAACTCCTACGAGCAGTACTTC. It translates to CASSLGLAGGNSYEQYF.

This clonotype was counted only a few times. The rearrangement joins TRBV6-2 or TRBV6-3 to TRBJ2-1; 8 bases are a match to TRBD1. With V trimmed by 5 bases and J by 5 bases, 14 bases remained unmatched. CDR3 size: 17 residues. Germline values: CDR1 MNHEY, CDR2 SVGEGT. The CDR3: CASSRLPDRERHNEQFF. CDR3 DNA: TGTGCCAGCAGTCGTTTACCGGACAGGGAGAGGCACAATGAGCAGTTCTTC.

The V call is TRBV7-8, the J call TRBJ2-7, with TRBD2 identical over 12 bases. Germline CDR1 SGHVS, CDR2 FQNEAQ. The CDR3 spans 16 residues. The ends lost 4 bases at V and 5 bases at J; junction bases unmatched: 9. The CDR3 loop is CASSSQLAGGPNEQYF. The CDR3 nucleotides read TGTGCCAGCAGCTCCCAACTAGCGGGAGGTCCCAACGAGCAGTACTTC.

J is TRBJ2-3 and V is TRBV7-2; D perhaps matches TRBD1 (6 bases). This CDR3 has 16 residues. Trimming left V 5 bases short and J 2 bases short, with 17 bases between. Germline V CDR1 and CDR2: SGHTA, FQGNSA. The CDR3 is CASSRTGTSHTDTQYF. The CDR3 DNA reads as TGTGCCAGCAGCCGTACCGGGACAAGTCACACAGATACGCAGTATTTT.

The sample holds one count of this clonotype. The chain employs TRBV5-4 and TRBJ2-1; D tentatively reads TRBD1 or TRBD2 (5 bases each). V was cut by 4 bases and J by 0 bases, with 14 bases left in between. This CDR3 comprises 16 residues. Germline-derived CDR1 and CDR2 are SGHNT and YYREEE (reference sequence). As DNA, the CDR3 is TGTGCCAGCAGCCTGTATTGGGACCCCTCCTACAATGAGCAGTTCTTC. Its translation is CASSLYWDPSYNEQFF.

This clonotype came up a few times. The V and J genes are TRBV20-1 and TRBJ2-1, with D unclear. Trimming pared 3 bases from V and 4 bases from J, leaving 10 bases between. The CDR3 sequence is 13 residues long. Germline V CDR1 and CDR2: DFQATT, SNEGSKA (reference sequence). The CDR3 region is CSARAVIYNEQFF. Written as DNA, the CDR3 is TGCAGTGCTAGGGCGGTAATATACAATGAGCAGTTCTTC.

Note on this clonotype: One end of the junction does not line up with germline, which may come from a read error. The chain carries TRBV25-1 and TRBJ2-5; TRBD1 matches at 7 bases. The CDR3 consists of 12 residues. CDR1 and CDR2 from the germline V gene are MGHDK and SYGVNS. CDR3 region: CASSKYGQEQYF. Here the CDR3 DNA reads TGTGCCAGCAGTAAATATGGACAGGAGCAGTACTTC.

This clonotype was picked up a small number of times. This rearrangement joins TRBV28 to TRBJ2-7; D is perhaps TRBD1 (5 bases). This CDR3 spans 14 amino acids. Deletions cut 6 bases from V and 3 bases from J, with 15 bases between. The germline V gene has CDR1 MDHEN and CDR2 SYDVKM. The CDR3: CASRGQGRLYEQYF. The CDR3, as DNA: TGTGCCAGCAGGGGGCAGGGCAGACTCTACGAGCAGTACTTC.

This clonotype was observed once. V gene TRBV7-2 combines with J gene TRBJ2-1, with 8 bases aligning to TRBD2. Trimming removed 3 bases from V and 0 bases from J; junction bases left unmatched: 4. There are 16 residues in the CDR3. From germline, CDR1 is SGHTA and CDR2 FQGNSA. CDR3 DNA: TGTGCCAGCAGCTTCGTAGCGGGAAGCTCCTACAATGAGCAGTTCTTC. Amino acids: CASSFVAGSSYNEQFF.

This clonotype was observed a few times. V and J are TRBV20-1 and TRBJ2-1; D not certain. Germline V lookup: CDR1 DFQATT, CDR2 SNEGSKA (reference sequence). The CDR3 covers 18 residues. V was pared by 0 bases and J by 0 bases, with 18 bases between. This CDR3 reads CSARDASGAWGSYNEQFF. CDR3 DNA sequence: TGCAGTGCTAGAGATGCCTCTGGAGCGTGGGGCTCCTACAATGAGCAGTTCTTC.

The J gene is TRBJ2-2, the V gene TRBV29-1; D might be TRBD2 (6 bases). The ends were cut back, 4 bases at V and 1 base at J, with 19 bases in the middle. The CDR3 length is 17 residues. The germline gives CDR1 SQVTM, CDR2 ANQGSEA. The CDR3 DNA sequence: TGCAGCGTTGGTGTTCATAGCGGAGTAGGGAACACCGGGGAGCTGTTTTTT. Its protein product is CSVGVHSGVGNTGELFF.

This clonotype was observed a few times. This chain joins TRBV6-2 or TRBV6-3 and TRBJ1-5; 8 nucleotides match TRBD1. CDR3 length: 15 residues. Germline values: CDR1 MNHEY, CDR2 SVGEGT. Trimming removed 4 bases from V and 3 bases from J; junction bases left unmatched: 5. In nucleotides, the CDR3 is TGTGCCAGCAGTTCGACAGGGGAGGACAATCAGCCCCAGCATTTT. Translating gives CASSSTGEDNQPQHF.